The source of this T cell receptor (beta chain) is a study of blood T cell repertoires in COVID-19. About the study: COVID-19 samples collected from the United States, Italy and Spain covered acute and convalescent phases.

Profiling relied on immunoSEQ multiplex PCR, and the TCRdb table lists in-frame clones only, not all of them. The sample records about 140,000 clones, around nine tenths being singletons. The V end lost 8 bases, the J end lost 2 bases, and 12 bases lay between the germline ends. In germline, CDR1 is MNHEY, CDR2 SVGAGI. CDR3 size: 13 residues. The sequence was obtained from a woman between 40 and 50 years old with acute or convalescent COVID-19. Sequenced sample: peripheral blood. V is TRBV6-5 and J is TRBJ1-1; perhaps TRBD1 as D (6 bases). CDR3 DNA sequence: TGTGCCAGCGCGCCAGGGGAAAACACTGAAGCTTTCTTT. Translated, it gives CASAPGENTEAFF.